This record concerns one TCR beta chain sequence. Antigen specificity is unknown. Every donor provided one heparinised blood draw, which averaged approximately 120 mL. TCRB transcripts that were expressed got sequenced, as all of the isolated RNA had been reverse transcribed. Roughly 3.6 million reads per sample were averaged for naive, central memory and regulatory samples. The method was immunoSEQ multiplex PCR; TCRdb's version includes in-frame clones alone and lacks a portion of them. This repertoire shows 200,000 to 250,000 clones, 25% to 35% found once; its top ten account for 3.5% to 4.5%. The CDR3 loop spans 19 amino acids. The V and J ends lost 5 bases and 0 bases respectively, with 20 bases between them. Germline values: CDR1 SGHAT, CDR2 FQNNGV. The data derive from a study of beta chain features in type 1 diabetes. Study information: Over all samples combined, 90 million to 140 million sorted cells were examined. Study-wide findings and caveats: Patients showed naive, central memory and Treg TCRB repertoires that appeared more similar than those of healthy donors.

The TCR originated in a man aged 30-40 years in good health. The chain has TRBV11-2 and TRBJ2-6; TRBD1 might be the D (6 bases). Sequences were obtained from central memory CD4+ T cells from blood. The CDR3 nucleotides are TGTGCCAGCAGCCCAAATGGGGCAGGGGTTTCCTCTGGGGCCAACGTCCTGACTTTC. Translation: CASSPNGAGVSSGANVLTF.